The T cell receptor (beta chain) described here comes from a study of CD8 T cells in Susac syndrome. The wider study: Patients with Susac syndrome who were sequenced included more than 5 with active disease and fewer than 10 in remission.

Diagnostic criteria defined recently for definite or probable disease were met by the Susac syndrome patients. While CD8+ and CD4+ T cells were isolated negatively, TEMRA cells were enriched by FACS. After extraction with the RNeasy kit, about 0.45 to 1 ug of the RNA was reverse transcribed using random hexamers. Amplification of TCR beta CDR3 used immunoSEQ multiplex PCR across 54 Vbeta and 13 Jbeta. TCRdb analysed the immunoSEQ multiplex PCR reads with MiXCR anew, one entry per CDR3 protein. The sample gives about 120,000 distinct CDR3 sequences, 96% of which show up once; approximately 0.15% is in the top ten. This CDR3 contains 16 residues. Germline V gives CDR1 MGHDK, CDR2 SYGVNS. The V and J ends lost 3 bases and 5 bases, in that order; junction bases with no gene match: 11.

The sequence came from a human donor with Susac syndrome. Sequenced: CD4+ T cells from PBMCs. The rearrangement uses TRBV25-1 and TRBJ1-2; 8 positions match TRBD1. The CDR3 sequence is CASSDPRTGTVYGYTF. CDR3 nucleotide sequence: TGTGCCAGCAGTGATCCCCGGACAGGGACCGTTTATGGCTACACCTTC.